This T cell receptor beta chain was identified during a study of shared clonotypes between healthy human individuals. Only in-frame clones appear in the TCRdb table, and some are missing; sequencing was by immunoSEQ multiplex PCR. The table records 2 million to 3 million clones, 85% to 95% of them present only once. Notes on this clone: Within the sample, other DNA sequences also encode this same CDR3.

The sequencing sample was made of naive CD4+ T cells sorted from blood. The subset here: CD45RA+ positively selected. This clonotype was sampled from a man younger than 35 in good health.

In nucleotides, the CDR3 is TGTGCCAGCAGTGGAGGACAGCAAGAGACCCAGTACTTC. It is translated as CASSGGQQETQYF. The chain joins TRBV2 to TRBJ2-5; maybe TRBD1 (6 bases). V was trimmed by 4 bases and J by 2 bases, leaving 8 bases between them. The CDR3 has 13 residues. Per germline, CDR1 SNHLY and CDR2 FYNNEI.